This T cell receptor beta chain comes out of a study of blood T cell repertoires in COVID-19. This clone was recorded once. In terms of age and location, participants ranged from roughly 18 to 100 years and lived in around 22 US areas. Per the original data handling: From reference gene primer amplification, estimates of nucleated cell counts were derived. Data came from immunoSEQ multiplex PCR; TCRdb stores just in-frame clones and leaves some out. V, J and clone size derive from that table, while D and trimming were established from the DNA sequence. The sample consists of some 320,000 clones, 90% of them appearing once. The receptor's source is a man in his 60s who had recovered from COVID-19. The specimen sequenced was PBMCs or T cells enriched from blood (not recorded which).

The CDR3 coding sequence is TGTGCCACCACGGGAGGACAGGGGGGTCAGCCCCAGCATTTT. Translated: CATTGGQGGQPQHF. V and J are TRBV10-3 and TRBJ1-5, with 10 bases fitting TRBD1. Trimming at V came to 10 bases and at J to 6 bases, leaving 9 bases not matched to a gene. The CDR3 runs 14 residues. The germline CDR1 and CDR2 sequences are ENHRY and SYGVKD.